Given below is one TCR beta chain in context. Its antigen is undetermined. This sample is drawn from a study of CXCR3-negative and CXCR3-positive naive CD8 T cells. Overall study: The total count of TRB reads reached about 150 million, and each library contributed about 1.5 +/- 0.3 million.

With UMI labels, 5' RACE was used to prepare the TRB cDNA libraries. TCRdb reprocessed the 5' RACE reads, with one entry per CDR3 protein and no DNA. Its listing shows roughly 110,000 distinct CDR3 sequences. The CDR3 length is 17 residues. Germline values: CDR1 MDHEN, CDR2 SYDVKM. Regarding the study as a whole: TRB CDR3s were more hydrophobic in CXCR3-positive than in CXCR3-negative naive cells.

The chain combines TRBV28 with TRBJ2-6; TCRdb names TRBD1, which stays unverified in the absence of DNA. This TCR derives from a human donor in good health. Some clones in this sample may be carry-over from other donors' samples. What was sequenced was naive CXCR3+ CD8+ T cells from blood. Subset of the sample: CD45RO-CCR7+CD27+CD95- naive CD8+ T cells expressing CXCR3 (TNR3+). The CDR3: CASSSTYKGSGANVLTF.